This TCR beta chain was captured in a study of blood T cells in healthy people across ages. The CDR3 sequence is 16 residues long. Trimming removed 0 bases from V and 4 bases from J, with 13 bases in between. Germline V CDR1 and CDR2: LGHDT, YNNKEL (reference sequence). With a J-beta primer mix and a sample-barcoded 5' primer, a second PCR ran about 7 to 12 cycles. TCRdb reanalysed the 5' RACE reads using MiXCR and keeps one entry per CDR3 protein. Here the sample spans approximately 1.5 million distinct CDR3 sequences, approximately 32% being singletons. This receptor was obtained from a woman in her twenties or thirties in good health. The rearrangement uses TRBV3-1 and TRBJ1-3; no firm D call. The sequenced material came from blood. CDR3 residues: CASSQERGYRGNTIYF. As DNA, the CDR3 is TGTGCCAGCAGCCAAGAACGAGGATATAGAGGAAACACCATATATTTT.